The clone carrying this TCR beta chain was picked up a small number of times. Its antigen remains unknown. This sample is part of a study of T-cell memory formation after mild COVID-19. General study results and limits: Researchers could not confirm that second-wave clones peaking on day 37 targeted SARS-CoV-2. Those CD4+ clones that contracted were mainly in CM and EM (CD8+ ones in EMRA).

The CDR3 length is 14 residues. The germline gives CDR1 SGHAT, CDR2 FQNNGV. Trimming left V 6 bases short and J 7 bases short, with 16 bases between. TCRdb fed the 5' RACE reads into MiXCR, producing one record per CDR3 protein. The data contain some 410,000 distinct CDR3 sequences, 20% to 30% of them singletons. The sample comprised PBMCs or a T cell subset sorted from them (not recorded which). The rearrangement links TRBV11-2 to TRBJ2-1; D remains unclear. The TCR comes from an adult woman who had mild COVID-19 (a few samples of this study predate the infection). Cell type and time point are not known. Here the CDR3 DNA reads TGTGCCAGCAGTTCGAACAGAAGGAAGAATGAGCAGTTCTTC. This sequence encodes CASSSNRRKNEQFF.